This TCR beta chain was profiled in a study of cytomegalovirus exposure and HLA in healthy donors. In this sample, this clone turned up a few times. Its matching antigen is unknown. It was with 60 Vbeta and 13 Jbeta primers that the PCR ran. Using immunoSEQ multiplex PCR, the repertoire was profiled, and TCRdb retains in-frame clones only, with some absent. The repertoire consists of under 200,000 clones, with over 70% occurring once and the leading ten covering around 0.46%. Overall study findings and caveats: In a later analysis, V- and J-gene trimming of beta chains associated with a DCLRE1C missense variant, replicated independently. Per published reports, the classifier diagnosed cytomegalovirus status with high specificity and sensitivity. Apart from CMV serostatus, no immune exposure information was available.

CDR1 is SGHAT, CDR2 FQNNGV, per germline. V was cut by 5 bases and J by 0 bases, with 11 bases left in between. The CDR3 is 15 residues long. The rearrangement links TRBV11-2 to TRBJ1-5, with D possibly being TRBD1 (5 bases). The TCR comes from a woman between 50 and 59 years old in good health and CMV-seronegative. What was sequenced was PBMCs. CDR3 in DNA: TGTGCCAGCAGCCCAGACAGCCATAGCAATCAGCCCCAGCATTTT. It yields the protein CASSPDSHSNQPQHF.